The 9 T cell receptor beta chains below come from one sample, sequenced in a study of blood T cells in healthy people across ages. The second PCR ran 7 to 11 cycles with a sample-barcoded 5' primer and J-beta primers. TCRdb called the 5' RACE reads again in MiXCR, with one record for every CDR3 protein. The data show around 1,700,000 distinct CDR3 sequences, 25% to 30% seen once. Sequences were obtained from blood. These receptors were taken from a woman in her twenties or thirties in good health.

This clonotype was counted only a few times. This chain joins TRBV4-2 and TRBJ2-3, with D uncertain. In germline, CDR1 is LGHNA, CDR2 YNFKEQ. This CDR3 spans 16 amino acids. V was clipped by 1 base and J by 1 base, with 12 bases between them. CDR3 sequence reads: CASSQAALGGTDTQYF. CDR3 DNA sequence: TGTGCCAGCAGCCAAGCGGCACTCGGAGGCACAGATACGCAGTATTTT.

The sample holds many counts of this clonotype. The chain combines TRBV6-4 with TRBJ2-3; 7 nucleotides match TRBD2. The CDR3 loop spans 15 amino acids. Trimming at V came to 7 bases and at J to 4 bases, leaving 11 bases not matched to a gene. CDR1 MRHNA and CDR2 SNTAGT come from the germline V gene. The CDR3 DNA is TGTGCCAGCACCGTAGCGGGCCGCACATCAGATACGCAGTATTTT. This encodes CASTVAGRTSDTQYF.

This sequence joins TRBV12-3 or TRBV12-4 and TRBJ2-1, with D tentatively TRBD1 (6 bases). The germline V and J ends were trimmed by 7 bases and 11 bases, with 12 bases remaining between them. The CDR3 contains 11 residues. The CDR3 protein is CASNKGQQQFF. In DNA, the CDR3 is TGTGCCAGCAACAAGGGACAACAGCAGTTCTTC.

The chain combines TRBV2 with TRBJ2-1; the match to TRBD2 covers 9 bases. Trimming at V came to 3 bases and at J to 8 bases, leaving 11 bases not matched to a gene. Per the germline V gene, CDR1 is SNHLY and CDR2 is FYNNEI. CDR3 size: 16 residues. CDR3 sequence reads: CASSEVVAGARDEQFF. The CDR3 DNA follows: TGTGCCAGCAGTGAGGTCGTAGCGGGGGCCAGGGATGAGCAGTTCTTC.

The chain joins TRBV7-9 to TRBJ2-5; TRBD2 matches 14 bases. The last part of the DNA fits TRBJ2-7 better; the J call may be wrong. Germline loops: CDR1 SEHNR, CDR2 FQNEAQ (reference sequence). The CDR3 runs to 15 residues. The CDR3 spells CASSEGTSGRDEQYF. For the CDR3, the DNA is TGTGCCAGCAGCGAGGGGACTAGCGGGAGAGACGAGCAGTACTTC.

The rearrangement uses TRBV10-3 and TRBJ2-1, with 7 bases lining up with TRBD1. The CDR3 loop spans 12 amino acids. Germline V gene sequence: CDR1 ENHRY, CDR2 SYGVKD. Trimming at V came to 6 bases and at J to 10 bases, leaving 6 bases not matched to a gene. The DNA for the CDR3 is TGTGCCATCAGCACACAGGGGCGGGAGCAGTTCTTC. Protein product: CAISTQGREQFF.

This clonotype was counted a few times. The gene calls are TRBV20-1 and TRBJ2-2, with D perhaps TRBD1 (6 bases). V gave up 5 bases and J gave up 7 bases, with 11 bases separating them. This CDR3 has 12 amino acids. Germline V gene sequence: CDR1 DFQATT, CDR2 SNEGSKA (reference sequence). The CDR3 nucleotides are TGCAGTGCTTTCAGGGGACGCGGGGAGCTGTTTTTT. This codes for CSAFRGRGELFF.

This sequence joins TRBV2 and TRBJ2-3; TRBD1 aligns across 9 bases. V trimming: 8 bases; J trimming: 2 bases; junction bases outside the gene matches: 5. Germline CDR1 reads SNHLY; CDR2 reads FYNNEI. The CDR3 has 14 amino acids. The CDR3 spells CASGQGRDTDTQYF. DNA of the CDR3: TGTGCCAGCGGACAGGGGAGGGACACAGATACGCAGTATTTT.

This clonotype occurred a few times. The rearrangement joins TRBV5-1 to TRBJ2-3, with D possibly matching TRBD1 (6 bases). The germline gives CDR1 SGHRS, CDR2 YFSETQ. Trimming removed 7 bases from V and 2 bases from J, with 11 bases in between. There are 13 residues in the CDR3. CDR3 in DNA: TGCGCCAGCCGAACAGGGTTCACAGATACGCAGTATTTT. As protein: CASRTGFTDTQYF.